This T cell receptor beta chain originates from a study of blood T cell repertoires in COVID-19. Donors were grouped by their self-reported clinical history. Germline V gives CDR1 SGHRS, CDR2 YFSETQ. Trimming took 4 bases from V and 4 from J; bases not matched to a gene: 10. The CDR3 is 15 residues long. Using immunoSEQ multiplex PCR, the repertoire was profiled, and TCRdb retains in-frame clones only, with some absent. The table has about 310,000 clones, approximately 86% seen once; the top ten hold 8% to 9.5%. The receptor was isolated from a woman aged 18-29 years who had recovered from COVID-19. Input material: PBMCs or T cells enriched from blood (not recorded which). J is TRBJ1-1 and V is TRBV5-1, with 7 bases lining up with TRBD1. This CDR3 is CASSIRQGLATEAFF. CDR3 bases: TGCGCCAGCAGCATAAGACAGGGTCTCGCCACTGAAGCTTTCTTT.